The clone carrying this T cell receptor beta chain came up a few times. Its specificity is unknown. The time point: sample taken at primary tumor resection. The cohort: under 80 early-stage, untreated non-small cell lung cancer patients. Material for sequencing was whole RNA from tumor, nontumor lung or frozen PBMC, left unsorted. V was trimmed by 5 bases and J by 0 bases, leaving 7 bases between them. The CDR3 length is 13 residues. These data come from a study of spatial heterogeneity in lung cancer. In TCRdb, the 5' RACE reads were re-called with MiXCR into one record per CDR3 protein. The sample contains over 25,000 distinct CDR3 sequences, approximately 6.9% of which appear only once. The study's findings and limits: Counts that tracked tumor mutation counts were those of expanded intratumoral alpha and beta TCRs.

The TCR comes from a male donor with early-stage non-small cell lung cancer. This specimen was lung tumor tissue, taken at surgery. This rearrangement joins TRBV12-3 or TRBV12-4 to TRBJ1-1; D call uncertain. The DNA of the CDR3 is TGTGCCAGCAGTCTCGACCTGAACACTGAAGCTTTCTTT. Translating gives CASSLDLNTEAFF.